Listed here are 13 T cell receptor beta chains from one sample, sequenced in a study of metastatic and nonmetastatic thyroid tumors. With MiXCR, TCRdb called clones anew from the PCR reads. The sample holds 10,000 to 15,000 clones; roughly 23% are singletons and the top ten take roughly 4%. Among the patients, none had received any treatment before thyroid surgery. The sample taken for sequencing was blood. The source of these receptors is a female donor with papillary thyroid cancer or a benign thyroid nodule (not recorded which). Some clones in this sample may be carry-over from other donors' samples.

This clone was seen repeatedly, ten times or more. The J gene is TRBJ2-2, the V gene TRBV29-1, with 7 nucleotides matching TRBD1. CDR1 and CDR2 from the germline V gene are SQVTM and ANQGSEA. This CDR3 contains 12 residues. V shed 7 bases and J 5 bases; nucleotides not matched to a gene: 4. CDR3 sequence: CSGLRGTGELFF. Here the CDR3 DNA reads TGCAGCGGTCTCAGGGGGACCGGGGAGCTGTTTTTT.

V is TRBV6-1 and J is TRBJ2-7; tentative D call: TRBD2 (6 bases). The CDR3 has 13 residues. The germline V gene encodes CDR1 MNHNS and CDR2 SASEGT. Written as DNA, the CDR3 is TGTGGCTTAGGGGCGGGAAGGGCCTACGAGCAGTACGTC. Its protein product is CGLGAGRAYEQYV.

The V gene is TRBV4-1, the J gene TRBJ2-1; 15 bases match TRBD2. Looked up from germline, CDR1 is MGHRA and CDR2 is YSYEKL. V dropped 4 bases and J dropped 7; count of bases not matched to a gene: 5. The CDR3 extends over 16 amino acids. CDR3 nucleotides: TGCGCCAGCAGCCCCGGACTAGCGGGGGGGCGTAATGAGCAGTTCTTC. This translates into CASSPGLAGGRNEQFF.

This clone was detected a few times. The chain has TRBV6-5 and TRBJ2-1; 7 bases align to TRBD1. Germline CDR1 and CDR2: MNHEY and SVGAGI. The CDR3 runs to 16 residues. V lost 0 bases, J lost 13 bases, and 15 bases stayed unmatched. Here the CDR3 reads CASSYSTGSSYNYQFF. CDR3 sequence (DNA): TGTGCCAGCAGTTACTCGACAGGGAGCTCCTACAATTATCAGTTCTTC.

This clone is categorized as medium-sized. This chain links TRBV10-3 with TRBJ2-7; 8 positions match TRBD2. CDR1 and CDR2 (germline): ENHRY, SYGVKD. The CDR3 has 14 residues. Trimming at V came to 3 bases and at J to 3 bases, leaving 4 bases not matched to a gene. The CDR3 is CAISDRGGLYEQYF. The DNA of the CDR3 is TGTGCCATCAGTGACCGGGGGGGCCTCTACGAGCAGTACTTC.

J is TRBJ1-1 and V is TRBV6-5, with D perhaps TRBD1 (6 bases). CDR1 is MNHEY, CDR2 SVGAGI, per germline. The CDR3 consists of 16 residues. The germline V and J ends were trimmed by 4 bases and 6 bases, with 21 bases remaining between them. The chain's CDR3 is CASSSHHRAMMSEAFF. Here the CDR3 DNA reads TGTGCCAGCAGTTCTCATCACAGGGCTATGATGTCTGAAGCTTTCTTT.

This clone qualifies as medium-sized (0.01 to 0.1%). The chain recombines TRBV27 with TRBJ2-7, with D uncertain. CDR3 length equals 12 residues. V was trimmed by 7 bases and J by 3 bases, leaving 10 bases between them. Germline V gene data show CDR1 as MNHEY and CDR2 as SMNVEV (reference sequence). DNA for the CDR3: TGTGCCAGCACCCCACTACACTACGAGCAGTACTTC. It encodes CASTPLHYEQYF.

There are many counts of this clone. CDR3 amino acids: CASSQEQGSNQPQHF. For the CDR3, the DNA is TGTGCCAGCAGCCAGGAACAGGGTTCGAATCAGCCCCAGCATTTT. The chain employs TRBV4-2 and TRBJ1-5; D is possibly TRBD1 (6 bases). Germline V lookup: CDR1 LGHNA, CDR2 YNFKEQ. There are 15 residues in the CDR3. The V end lost 3 bases, the J end lost 4 bases, and 13 bases lay between the germline ends.

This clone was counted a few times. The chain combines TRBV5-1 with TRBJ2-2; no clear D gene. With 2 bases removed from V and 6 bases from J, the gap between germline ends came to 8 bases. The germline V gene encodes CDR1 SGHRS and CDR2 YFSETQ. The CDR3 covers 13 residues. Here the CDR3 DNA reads TGCGCCAGCAGCTTACGGCCGGCCGGGGAGCTGTTTTTT. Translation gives CASSLRPAGELFF. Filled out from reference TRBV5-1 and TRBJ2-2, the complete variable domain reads KAGVTQTPRYLIKTRGQQVTLSCSPISGHRSVSWYQQTPGQGLQFLFEYFSETQRNKGNFPGRFSGRQFSNSRSEMNVSTLELGDSALYLCASSLRPAGELFFGEGSRLTVL.

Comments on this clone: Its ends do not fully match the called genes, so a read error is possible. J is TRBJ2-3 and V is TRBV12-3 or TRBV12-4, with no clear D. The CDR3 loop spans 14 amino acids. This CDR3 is CASSLRFPTYTQYF. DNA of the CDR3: TGTGCCAGCAGTTTGAGGTTCCCCACATATACGCAGTATTTT.

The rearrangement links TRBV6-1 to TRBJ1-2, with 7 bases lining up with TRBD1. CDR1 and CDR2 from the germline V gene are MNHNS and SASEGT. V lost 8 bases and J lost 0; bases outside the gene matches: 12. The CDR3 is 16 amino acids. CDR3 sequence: CASLGTDYSTNYGYTF. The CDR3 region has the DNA TGTGCCAGCCTTGGGACAGACTATTCAACTAACTATGGCTACACCTTC.

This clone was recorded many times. The DNA for the CDR3 is TGTGCCAGTAGTATAGTCCCGACAGCGAGCTCCTATAATTCACCCCTCCACTTT. It encodes CASSIVPTASSYNSPLHF. V and J are TRBV19 and TRBJ1-6, with D maybe TRBD1 (5 bases). This CDR3 contains 18 residues. The V gene's germline CDR1 is LNHDA and CDR2 SQIVND (reference sequence). Trimming stripped 1 base from V and 0 bases from J, with 13 bases between. Together with reference TRBV19 and TRBJ1-6, the CDR3 gives the full variable domain: DGGITQSPKYLFRKEGQNVTLSCEQNLNHDAMYWYRQDPGQGLRLIYYSQIVNDFQKGDIAEGYSVSREKKESFPLTVTSAQKNPTAFYLCASSIVPTASSYNSPLHFGNGTRLTVT.

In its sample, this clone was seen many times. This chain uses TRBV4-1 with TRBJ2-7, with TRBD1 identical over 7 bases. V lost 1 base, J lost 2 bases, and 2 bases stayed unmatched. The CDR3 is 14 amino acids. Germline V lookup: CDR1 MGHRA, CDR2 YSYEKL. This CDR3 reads CASSQGTGTYEQYF. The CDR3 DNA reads TGCGCCAGCAGCCAAGGGACAGGAACCTACGAGCAGTACTTC.